This T cell receptor (beta chain) originates from a study of shared clonotypes between healthy human individuals. CD45RO-negative, CCR7-selected cells formed the naive CD8 fraction, which excluded terminally differentiated effector memory CD45RA+ cells. Germline V gene data show CDR1 as SGHVS and CDR2 as FNYEAQ. V dropped 1 base and J dropped 7 bases, with 17 bases sitting between them. The CDR3 is 16 amino acids. TCRdb's copy holds only in-frame clones and misses some; the assay was immunoSEQ multiplex PCR. This sample yields millions of clones, of which 93% are seen a single time; about 1.8% belongs to the top ten.

The genes are TRBV7-6 and TRBJ1-3; D uncertain. Sequencing was performed on naive CD8+ T cells from PBMCs. This sequence originates from a man aged 18-30 years in good health. Some clones in this sample may be carry-over from other donors' samples. This chain's CDR3 is CASSLERNTIWNTIYF. CDR3 sequence (DNA): TGTGCCAGCAGCTTAGAAAGAAATACTATTTGGAACACCATATATTTT.